These T cell receptor beta chains were read from a single sample in a study of blood T cell repertoires in COVID-19. Measured with immunoSEQ multiplex PCR; TCRdb has only the in-frame clones, and not every one. The sample has approximately 330,000 clones, 85% to 90% seen once; the top ten hold under 5%. Material for sequencing was peripheral blood. The receptors here all came from a woman aged 45 to 65 with active or convalescent COVID-19. The CDR3 runs from the conserved cysteine through the conserved F or W. Each record gives: V gene, D gene, clone size, J gene, CDR3 DNA, CDR3 protein. The D gene is left open where the match is weak. Rows give clone size only sometimes, using once, few, many, or a class for an expanded clone.

TRBV30	TRBD2	NA	TRBJ2-5	TGTGCCTGGGATAGGGGACTAGCGGCGAACCAAGAGACCCAGTACTTC	CAWDRGLAANQETQYF
TRBV7-2	TRBD2	NA	TRBJ2-3	TGTGCCAGCAGCTCCAACCTAGCGGGGGGGCCGACAGATACGCAGTATTTT	CASSSNLAGGPTDTQYF
TRBV28	NA	NA	TRBJ2-7	TGTGCCAGCAGTTTGGCAGGAAAGTTTTACGAGCAGTACTTC	CASSLAGKFYEQYF
TRBV10-3	TRBD1	NA	TRBJ1-2	TGTGCCATCAGCCCCGGGACAGGGGTCGGCTACACCTTC	CAISPGTGVGYTF
TRBV28	NA	NA	TRBJ1-5	TGTGCCAGCAGTATCGGCGGGGGCTTAAGGTCCCGAAGCTTAAATCAGCCCCAGCATTTT	CASSIGGGLRSRSLNQPQHF
TRBV7-9	NA	NA	TRBJ1-4	TGTGCCAGCAGCCCAGCGGGGGGCGCGACTGAAAAACTGTTTTTT	CASSPAGGATEKLFF
TRBV4-3	NA	NA	TRBJ1-5	TGCGCCAGCAGCCAAGATTTTGGTGGAATAACAGTCAGCAATCAGCCCCAGCATTTT	CASSQDFGGITVSNQPQHF
TRBV12-5	NA	NA	TRBJ1-5	TGTGCTAGTGGTAACCTCGGTGGAGCCCAGCATTTT	CASGNLGGAQHF
TRBV3-1/TRBV3-2	TRBD1	NA	TRBJ1-3	TGTGCCAGCAGTACGGGACAGTCTGGAAACACCATATATTTT	CASSTGQSGNTIYF
TRBV5-6	NA	NA	TRBJ1-3	TGTGCCAGCAGCCCCGGCCCGGGCTCTGGAAACACCATATATTTT	CASSPGPGSGNTIYF
TRBV3-1/TRBV3-2	TRBD1	NA	TRBJ1-1	TGTGCCAGCAGCCCCCGGGACAGGGGTTTGAACACTGAAGCTTTCTTT	CASSPRDRGLNTEAFF
TRBV9	NA	NA	TRBJ2-5	TGTGCCAGTACGGTGACGGCCGAGGTAGTAGAGACCCAGTACTTC	CASTVTAEVVETQYF
TRBV9	NA	once	TRBJ2-5	TGTGCCAGCAGCGTAGCCCCGACTAACCAAGAGACCCAGTACTTC	CASSVAPTNQETQYF
TRBV4-1	NA	NA	TRBJ2-1	TGCGCCAGCAGCCAAGGGGACTTCTACAATGAGCAGTTCTTC	CASSQGDFYNEQFF
TRBV9	NA	once	TRBJ2-6	TGTGCCAGCAGCGCAACAGGCTCTGGGGCCAACGTCCTGACTTTC	CASSATGSGANVLTF
TRBV6-5	TRBD1	NA	TRBJ1-1	TGTGCCAGCACCGGCTTACAGGGGACTGAAGCTTTCTTT	CASTGLQGTEAFF
TRBV3-1/TRBV3-2	TRBD2	NA	TRBJ2-1	TGTGCCAGCAGCCGAATTGAGACTAGCGGGTTCGACAATGAGCAGTTCTTC	CASSRIETSGFDNEQFF
TRBV24-1	NA	NA	TRBJ1-2	TGTGCCACCAGTGACCTGGACAGAGGCTACACCTTC	CATSDLDRGYTF
TRBV27	NA	once	TRBJ1-5	TGTGCCAGCAACCCGGGAGTTGGACGCGGGGGTAGCAATCAGCCCCAGCATTTT	CASNPGVGRGGSNQPQHF
TRBV19	NA	NA	TRBJ2-3	TGTGCCAGTAGTATGAGGACTGCTAGCACAGATACGCAGTATTTT	CASSMRTASTDTQYF
TRBV2	NA	NA	TRBJ1-5	TGTGCCAGCAGTCGTAATCAGCCCCAGCATTTT	CASSRNQPQHF
TRBV25-1	NA	NA	TRBJ1-2	TGTGCCAGCCTATCCGGGGGGTATGGCTACACCTTC	CASLSGGYGYTF
TRBV6-5	TRBD2	NA	TRBJ2-1	TGTGCCAGCAGTTACGGGCGGGAGAAGTACAATGAGCAGTTCTTC	CASSYGREKYNEQFF
TRBV29-1	TRBD2	NA	TRBJ2-1	TGCAGCGCGTTACGGGGGGGCCCGGGAGGGGAGCAGTTCTTC	CSALRGGPGGEQFF
TRBV10-1	NA	NA	TRBJ1-4	TGCGCCAGCAGTGAGAGCCAGGCATGGCCTGAAAAACTGTTTTTT	CASSESQAWPEKLFF
TRBV7-2	TRBD1	few	TRBJ1-2	TGTGCCAGCAGCCCTGTCGGACAGGGGGATGGCTACACCTTC	CASSPVGQGDGYTF
TRBV13	NA	NA	TRBJ1-3	TGTGCCAGCAGCCTAAGGACAGCCTCTGGAAACACCATATATTTT	CASSLRTASGNTIYF
TRBV28	NA	once	TRBJ2-7	TGTGCCAGCCACCGACCGGGAGTTACCTACGAGCAGTACTTC	CASHRPGVTYEQYF
TRBV10-3	TRBD1	NA	TRBJ1-6	TGTGCCATCAGTGGGCCGGCTAGGACAGGGGAATTCTCACCCCTCCACTTT	CAISGPARTGEFSPLHF
TRBV30	NA	NA	TRBJ1-1	TGTGCCTGGAGTGTACGAGGGTATCGGACTGAAGCTTTCTTT	CAWSVRGYRTEAFF
TRBV19	TRBD2	NA	TRBJ2-1	TGTGCCAGTAGTCCCCCCTCGCGGGAGTCCCACAATGAGCAGTTCTTC	CASSPPSRESHNEQFF
TRBV2	NA	few	TRBJ1-5	TGTGCCAGCAGCGGAGATAATAATAGCAATCAGCCCCAGCATTTT	CASSGDNNSNQPQHF
TRBV30	NA	NA	TRBJ1-1	TGTGCCTGGGCTAAACTCTATGGGGGCCGAGGAGCTTTCTTT	CAWAKLYGGRGAFF
TRBV7-9	TRBD1	once	TRBJ1-1	TGTGCCAGCAGCTTTGTCACAGGGGATTACACTGAAGCTTTCTTT	CASSFVTGDYTEAFF
TRBV5-1	TRBD2	NA	TRBJ2-1	TGCGCCAGCAGCCTGAATAGCGGGGCAAACAATGAGCAGTTCTTC	CASSLNSGANNEQFF
TRBV7-9	NA	NA	TRBJ2-5	TGTGCCAGCAGCTTATTGGGAGAGGGTCCTTGGGAGACCCAGTACTTC	CASSLLGEGPWETQYF
TRBV5-6	TRBD1	NA	TRBJ1-2	TGTGCCAGCAGCCGCAGAAATACAGGGGGCGGTGGCTACACCTTC	CASSRRNTGGGGYTF
TRBV6-2/TRBV6-3	NA	NA	TRBJ1-3	TGTGCCAGCCGCCCGGCTGCTGGAAACACCATATATTTT	CASRPAAGNTIYF
TRBV19	NA	NA	TRBJ1-1	TGTGCCAGTAGTATGCAGGGTTTTGAAGCTTTCTTT	CASSMQGFEAFF
TRBV7-2	NA	NA	TRBJ2-7	TGTGCCAGCAGCTTCGGGGGTAGCGGTGCCTACGAGCAGTACTTC	CASSFGGSGAYEQYF
TRBV30	TRBD1	NA	TRBJ1-5	TGTGCCTGGTCAGACAGGGCTGGGCAGCCCCAGCATTTT	CAWSDRAGQPQHF
TRBV10-3	NA	NA	TRBJ2-1	TGTGCCATCAGTGATAATTTCGGAGACTCTCAGAGGGAGCAGTTCTTC	CAISDNFGDSQREQFF
TRBV3-1/TRBV3-2	NA	NA	TRBJ2-3	TGTGCCAGCAGCGATACAGGGACAGATACGCAGTATTTT	CASSDTGTDTQYF
TRBV18	NA	NA	TRBJ1-1	TGTGCCAGCTCACCAAGGACCCCTCAGGGAACTCCCACTGAAGCTTTCTTT	CASSPRTPQGTPTEAFF